These 8 T cell receptor beta chains originate from one sample sequenced in a study of metastatic and nonmetastatic thyroid tumors. Thyroid surgery was performed in patients who had received no treatment beforehand. TCRdb re-clonotyped the PCR reads via MiXCR. The sample yields approximately 30,000 clones, approximately 16% seen once. Material: blood. The receptors come from a male donor with papillary thyroid cancer or a benign thyroid nodule (not recorded which). Some clones in this sample may be carry-over from other donors' samples.

The chain recombines TRBV9 with TRBJ1-3; D gene unclear. CDR3 length equals 14 residues. Trimming stripped 0 bases from V and 7 bases from J, with 11 bases between. The germline gives CDR1 SGDLS, CDR2 YYNGEE. The CDR3 DNA reads TGTGCCAGCAGCGTAGACCCTAAGGGCAACACCATATATTTT. Amino acids: CASSVDPKGNTIYF.

This clone showed up many times. This rearrangement joins TRBV6-1 to TRBJ2-1; tentatively, D is TRBD1 or TRBD2 (5 bases each). V lost 8 bases and J 9 bases, leaving 17 bases between the germline ends. The CDR3 runs to 13 residues. Germline V gene lookup returns CDR1 MNHNS and CDR2 SASEGT. CDR3 in DNA: TGTGCCAGCGAGAGGGACCAATTCCCTGAGCAGTTCTTC. Translating it yields CASERDQFPEQFF.

This clone was seen ten or more times. The chain carries TRBV7-3 and TRBJ1-1; D not certain. The CDR3 is 14 residues long. Germline values: CDR1 SGHTA, CDR2 FQGTGA. V lost 2 bases to trimming and J lost 4 bases, with 11 bases between them. As DNA, the CDR3 is TGTGCCAGCAGCTTAGGCCCCCATACCACTGAAGCTTTCTTT. Its translation: CASSLGPHTTEAFF.

This clone was counted only a few times. The J gene is TRBJ1-3, the V gene TRBV6-1; D is uncertain. Germline values: CDR1 MNHNS, CDR2 SASEGT. With 2 bases removed from V and 0 bases from J, the gap between germline ends came to 5 bases. CDR3 length: 14 amino acids. The CDR3 DNA follows: TGTGCCAGCAGTGAAATCCCCTCTGGAAACACCATATATTTT. This codes for CASSEIPSGNTIYF.

In this sample, this clone turned up many times. J is TRBJ2-2 and V is TRBV27; 12 bases are a match to TRBD2. Germline V lookup: CDR1 MNHEY, CDR2 SMNVEV (reference sequence). Trimming at V came to 2 bases and at J to 6 bases, leaving 4 bases not matched to a gene. The CDR3 is 16 amino acids. CDR3 nucleotides: TGTGCCAGCAGTTTAGCTAGCGGGAGGGTAGCCGGGGAGCTGTTTTTT. As protein: CASSLASGRVAGELFF.

This clone occurred many times. J is TRBJ1-5 and V is TRBV18, with D perhaps TRBD1 (6 bases). The V gene lost 1 base and the J gene lost 5 bases, with 6 bases spanning the gap. Germline V gives CDR1 KGHSH, CDR2 LQKENI. The CDR3 consists of 13 residues. CDR3 amino acids: CASSPQGDQPQHF. The CDR3 DNA reads TGTGCCAGCTCACCACAGGGGGATCAGCCCCAGCATTTT.

At least ten counts were recorded for this clone. This rearrangement joins TRBV24-1 to TRBJ1-5; weak D call: TRBD1 (6 bases). The V gene lost 3 bases and the J gene lost 11 bases, with 19 bases spanning the gap. Germline values: CDR1 KGHDR, CDR2 SFDVKD. The CDR3 has 15 residues. This CDR3 is CATSDARGPGWAQHF. CDR3 DNA sequence: TGTGCCACCAGTGATGCCAGGGGACCCGGCTGGGCCCAGCATTTT.

A few counts support this clone. The rearrangement links TRBV9 to TRBJ2-5; no firm D call. V was cut by 0 bases and J by 5 bases, with 14 bases left in between. Germline loops: CDR1 SGDLS, CDR2 YYNGEE. This CDR3 has 15 amino acids. Here the CDR3 reads CASSVESSSGETQYF. CDR3 coding DNA: TGTGCCAGCAGCGTAGAATCATCGTCCGGGGAGACCCAGTACTTC.